This TCR beta chain derives from a study of monozygotic twins with inflammatory bowel disease. This CDR3 contains 13 residues. Looked up from germline, CDR1 is SGHDN and CDR2 is FVKESK. Reprocessing the 5' RACE reads, TCRdb reports a single entry for every CDR3 protein and omits DNA. The listing contains about 170,000 distinct CDR3 sequences. The sequenced sample was blood. The TCR originated in a human donor with ulcerative colitis or Crohn's disease, or a healthy co-twin of an affected twin (not recorded which). V is TRBV14 and J is TRBJ1-1. CDR3 sequence reads: CASSQAMNTEAFF.